This entry lists 30 T cell receptor beta chains sequenced from one sample in a study of radiotherapy plus CTLA-4 blockade in lung cancer. Produced via immunoSEQ multiplex PCR; TCRdb's table is partial and in-frame only. The sample carries around 44,000 clones, 70% to 90% recorded once. Specimen: peripheral blood, collected from a patient treated with radiotherapy plus ipilimumab. All receptors derive from a human donor with non-small cell lung cancer that progressed on radiotherapy plus ipilimumab. Some clones in this sample may be carry-over from other donors' samples.

The chain has TRBV28 and TRBJ2-1, with 13 nucleotides matching TRBD2. V was clipped by 2 bases and J by 9 bases; unmatched bases: 4. The CDR3 length is 15 residues. Germline V gene data show CDR1 as MDHEN and CDR2 as SYDVKM. The CDR3, as DNA: TGTGCCAGCAGTTTAACTAGCGGGAGGGCCGCTGAGCAGTTCTTC. Amino acids: CASSLTSGRAAEQFF.

The sample holds a few counts of this clone. This chain links TRBV7-7 with TRBJ2-5, with 7 bases that match TRBD1. This CDR3 region has 15 residues. Germline V CDR1 and CDR2: SSHAT, FNYEAQ (reference sequence). V gave up 4 bases and J gave up 1 base; unmatched junction bases: 6. The CDR3 nucleotides read TGTGCCAGCAGCTCCTTGAGGGGGCCCCAAGAGACCCAGTACTTC. Translating gives CASSSLRGPQETQYF.

This chain joins TRBV23-1 and TRBJ1-4, with D possibly TRBD1 on 5 matching bases. TRBV23-1 is an ORF for which the function is uncertain. V was cut by 4 bases and J by 8 bases, with 14 bases left in between. This CDR3 comprises 14 residues. The CDR3 DNA is TGCGCCAGCAGTCTGAAGGGGTGGCGGGAAAAACTGTTTTTT. Encoded protein: CASSLKGWREKLFF.

V gene TRBV6-5 combines with J gene TRBJ2-7; D possibly corresponds to TRBD1 (5 bases). The CDR3 contains 16 residues. CDR1 and CDR2 from the germline V gene are MNHEY and SVGAGI. Trimming left V 0 bases short and J 3 bases short, with 15 bases between. CDR3 residues: CASSYSTPGISYEQYF. DNA for the CDR3: TGTGCCAGCAGTTACTCGACTCCAGGGATAAGCTACGAGCAGTACTTC.

The count of this clone is one. The gene calls are TRBV5-1 and TRBJ1-1; 12 positions match TRBD1. CDR3 size: 19 residues. V lost 2 bases and J lost 3; bases outside the gene matches: 14. Germline CDR1 SGHRS, CDR2 YFSETQ. The CDR3 region has the DNA TGCGCCAGCAGCTTTGGGGTACCGGGACAGGGGGCGAGTGACACTGAAGCTTTCTTT. Its translation is CASSFGVPGQGASDTEAFF. The entire variable domain, with the rest obtained from reference TRBV5-1 and TRBJ1-1, is as follows: KAGVTQTPRYLIKTRGQQVTLSCSPISGHRSVSWYQQTPGQGLQFLFEYFSETQRNKGNFPGRFSGRQFSNSRSEMNVSTLELGDSALYLCASSFGVPGQGASDTEAFFGQGTRLTVV.

This sequence joins TRBV4-3 and TRBJ2-3, with TRBD1 identical over 8 bases. The ends lost 2 bases at V and 2 bases at J; junction bases unmatched: 9. The length of the CDR3 is 17 residues. Germline loops: CDR1 LGHNA, CDR2 YSLEER. This CDR3 reads CASSQLRTGRNTDTQYF. The DNA for the CDR3 is TGCGCCAGCAGCCAACTCAGGACAGGGAGAAACACAGATACGCAGTATTTT.

The rearrangement joins TRBV11-2 to TRBJ1-1; a weak D match, TRBD1 (5 bases). V was clipped by 4 bases and J by 5 bases, with 14 bases between them. From germline, CDR1 is SGHAT and CDR2 FQNNGV. There are 14 residues in the CDR3. The chain's CDR3 is CASSWGGKGTEAFF. The CDR3, as DNA: TGTGCCAGCAGCTGGGGGGGGAAAGGTACTGAAGCTTTCTTT. Variable domain in full (rest from reference TRBV11-2 and TRBJ1-1): EAGVAQSPRYKIIEKRQSVAFWCNPISGHATLYWYQQILGQGPKLLIQFQNNGVVDDSQLPKDRFSAERLKGVDSTLKIQPAKLEDSAVYLCASSWGGKGTEAFFGQGTRLTVV.

This rearrangement joins TRBV27 to TRBJ2-1, with a possible D match to TRBD1 (6 bases). The CDR3 runs 13 residues. Trimming cost V 5 bases and J 8 bases, with 13 bases left between them. CDR1 is MNHEY and CDR2 is SMNVEV in the germline V gene (reference sequence). The CDR3 loop reads CASSPRQGYEQFF. For the CDR3, the DNA is TGTGCCAGCAGTCCCCGGCAGGGGTATGAGCAGTTCTTC.

This chain joins TRBV6-5 and TRBJ2-7, with D possibly being TRBD1 (6 bases). CDR1 is MNHEY and CDR2 is SVGAGI in the germline V gene. V lost 4 bases, J lost 6 bases, and 13 bases lay in between. The CDR3 has 13 residues. CDR3 amino acids: CASSSPTGSEQYF. CDR3 DNA sequence: TGTGCCAGCAGTTCACCGACAGGTAGCGAGCAGTACTTC.

The genes are TRBV4-3 and TRBJ2-2, with D possibly TRBD2 on 6 matching bases. The V end was cut by 0 bases, the J end by 4 bases, with 12 bases between. The germline gives CDR1 LGHNA, CDR2 YSLEER. The CDR3 is made up of 16 amino acids. The CDR3 nucleotides are TGCGCCAGCAGCCAAGACGCCGCGGGAACCACCGGGGAGCTGTTTTTT. As protein: CASSQDAAGTTGELFF.

This clone was observed a single time. V usage is TRBV20-1 and J usage is TRBJ1-1; D unclear. Germline V gene data show CDR1 as DFQATT and CDR2 as SNEGSKA (reference sequence). V dropped 4 bases and J dropped 1 base, with 4 bases sitting between them. This CDR3 spans 11 amino acids. The chain's CDR3 is CSAIRNTEAFF. The CDR3 DNA sequence: TGCAGTGCTATCCGGAACACTGAAGCTTTCTTT.

This chain connects TRBV2 to TRBJ1-6; TRBD1 agrees at 9 bases. This CDR3 spans 15 amino acids. Germline CDR1 reads SNHLY; CDR2 reads FYNNEI. V dropped 5 bases and J dropped 7; count of bases not matched to a gene: 6. CDR3 amino acids: CASSSPGQGNSPLHF. The CDR3 DNA sequence: TGTGCCAGCAGTTCACCGGGACAGGGAAATTCACCCCTCCACTTT.

This clone showed up just a few times. The genes are TRBV29-1 and TRBJ1-2; the match to TRBD1 covers 8 bases. The CDR3 consists of 13 residues. The V gene's germline CDR1 is SQVTM and CDR2 ANQGSEA. Germline trimming cut 6 bases from V and 4 bases from J; bases unmatched to any gene: 7. The CDR3, as DNA: TGCAGCGTGAACGGACAGGGCGGCTATGGCTACACCTTC. The encoded protein is CSVNGQGGYGYTF. Full variable domain (remainder filled in from reference TRBV29-1 and TRBJ1-2): SAVISQKPSRDICQRGTSLTIQCQVDSQVTMMFWYRQQPGQSLTLIATANQGSEATYESGFVIDKFPISRPNLTFSTLTVSNMSPEDSSIYLCSVNGQGGYGYTFGSGTRLTVV.

This clone appeared a single time. V is TRBV5-1 and J is TRBJ2-1, with 9 bases fitting TRBD1. The V gene end was trimmed by 5 bases and the J gene end by 5 bases; junction bases not matched to a gene: 8. The CDR3 loop spans 15 amino acids. The V gene's germline CDR1 is SGHRS and CDR2 YFSETQ. The CDR3 here is CASSRTGVSDNEQFF. The DNA for the CDR3 is TGCGCCAGCAGTCGGACAGGGGTATCGGACAATGAGCAGTTCTTC.

The rearrangement uses TRBV11-2 and TRBJ2-7; 8 bases are a match to TRBD1. V gave up 1 base and J gave up 7 bases; unmatched junction bases: 12. CDR1 and CDR2 (germline): SGHAT, FQNNGV. The CDR3 contains 16 residues. CDR3 DNA: TGTGCCAGCAGCTTAGGGGGGTGGCAGGGGGCTAATGAGCAGTACTTC. It yields the protein CASSLGGWQGANEQYF.

This sequence joins TRBV29-1 and TRBJ2-7; TRBD2 aligns across 9 bases. The germline gives CDR1 SQVTM, CDR2 ANQGSEA. The CDR3 consists of 13 residues. V gave up 3 bases and J gave up 2 bases; unmatched junction bases: 2. The CDR3: CSVELAGTYEQYF. In nucleotides, the CDR3 is TGCAGCGTTGAGCTAGCGGGAACCTACGAGCAGTACTTC.

This clone was detected only once. V gene TRBV19 combines with J gene TRBJ1-2, with D uncertain. Germline CDR1 is LNHDA and CDR2 is SQIVND (reference sequence). Deletions cut 5 bases from V and 7 bases from J, with 8 bases between. The CDR3 sequence is 11 residues long. This CDR3 reads CASSPGFGYTF. CDR3 nucleotide sequence: TGTGCCAGTAGTCCCGGGTTTGGCTACACCTTC.

This clone was picked up one time. V usage is TRBV5-1 and J usage is TRBJ1-1, with D tentatively TRBD1 (5 bases). Germline lookup yields CDR1 SGHRS and CDR2 YFSETQ. Trimming stripped 4 bases from V and 3 bases from J, with 10 bases between. The CDR3 runs 13 residues. The CDR3 protein is CASSPGFYTEAFF. The CDR3 DNA follows: TGCGCCAGCAGCCCAGGGTTTTACACTGAAGCTTTCTTT.

The rearrangement uses TRBV9 and TRBJ1-1; 8 positions agree with TRBD1. Trimming at V came to 0 bases and at J to 3 bases, leaving 1 base not matched to a gene. Germline lookup yields CDR1 SGDLS and CDR2 YYNGEE. CDR3 length equals 14 residues. The CDR3 DNA reads as TGTGCCAGCAGCGTAGGGGACAGGTACACTGAAGCTTTCTTT. As protein: CASSVGDRYTEAFF.

The chain joins TRBV28 to TRBJ1-5; 9 positions match TRBD1. The germline V gene encodes CDR1 MDHEN and CDR2 SYDVKM. The CDR3 has 14 amino acids. V was clipped by 6 bases and J by 2 bases; unmatched bases: 2. The CDR3 coding sequence is TGTGCCAGCAGGGGACAGGGTGGCAATCAGCCCCAGCATTTT. Translation: CASRGQGGNQPQHF.

The rearrangement uses TRBV2 and TRBJ1-1, with no clear D. V was clipped by 3 bases and J by 6 bases, with 5 bases between them. There are 11 residues in the CDR3. Germline lookup yields CDR1 SNHLY and CDR2 FYNNEI. This CDR3 is CASSERAEAFF. As DNA, the CDR3 is TGTGCCAGCAGTGAGAGGGCTGAAGCTTTCTTT.

The chain joins TRBV11-2 to TRBJ2-1, with TRBD2 matching 12 bases. CDR1 and CDR2 from the germline V gene are SGHAT and FQNNGV. Trimming removed 7 bases from V and 4 bases from J; junction bases left unmatched: 14. This CDR3 has 18 amino acids. In nucleotides, the CDR3 is TGTGCCAGCAACCATCGGGCTAGCGGGAGGGTTAAGTACAATGAGCAGTTCTTC. Its translation is CASNHRASGRVKYNEQFF.

The chain has TRBV4-1 and TRBJ1-5; D gene unclear. This CDR3 spans 15 amino acids. Germline V gene sequence: CDR1 MGHRA, CDR2 YSYEKL. Trimming left V 6 bases short and J 7 bases short, with 19 bases between. The CDR3 protein is CASRYAGREDQPQHF. CDR3 nucleotides: TGCGCCAGCAGATATGCAGGACGGGAGGACCAGCCCCAGCATTTT.

For this clone: This same CDR3 is encoded by further DNA sequences in the sample. The chain couples TRBV5-1 to TRBJ2-1, with 10 bases identical to TRBD2. The CDR3 runs to 15 residues. Germline loops: CDR1 SGHRS, CDR2 YFSETQ. Trimming cost V 2 bases and J 7 bases; bases outside gene matches: 6. CDR3 residues: CASSFSGGAVNEQFF. The CDR3 coding sequence is TGCGCCAGCAGCTTCAGCGGGGGGGCCGTGAATGAGCAGTTCTTC.

The rearrangement links TRBV6-5 to TRBJ1-2; weak D call: TRBD1 (6 bases). Germline assignment: CDR1 MNHEY and CDR2 SVGAGI. V was trimmed by 5 bases and J by 4 bases, leaving 11 bases between them. CDR3 length equals 13 residues. This CDR3 reads CASSAQQGYGYTF. The CDR3 region has the DNA TGTGCCAGCAGTGCCCAACAGGGCTATGGCTACACCTTC.

There are a few counts of this clone. The gene calls are TRBV5-5 and TRBJ1-2; D is uncertain. The CDR3 is 16 amino acids. V was pared by 4 bases and J by 4 bases, with 20 bases between. In germline, CDR1 is SGHKS, CDR2 YYEKEE (reference sequence). CDR3 sequence (DNA): TGTGCCAGCAGCCCCTATAGACCCGGGGTGGGCTATGGCTACACCTTC. It translates to CASSPYRPGVGYGYTF.

J is TRBJ2-2 and V is TRBV7-2, with 10 bases that match TRBD2. The CDR3 covers 17 residues. In germline, CDR1 is SGHTA, CDR2 FQGNSA. The junction had 13 bases not matched to a gene; V was cut back by 5 bases and J by 7 bases. CDR3 region: CASSLAWLAGESGELFF. For the CDR3, the DNA is TGTGCCAGCAGCCTTGCTTGGCTAGCGGGAGAAAGCGGGGAGCTGTTTTTT.

This chain uses TRBV27 with TRBJ2-1, with D possibly matching TRBD1 (5 bases). Between the trimmed V and J ends, which lost 6 bases and 6 bases, there was a span of 6 bases. Germline V CDR1 and CDR2: MNHEY, SMNVEV (reference sequence). The CDR3 extends over 11 amino acids. CDR3 sequence: CASRQGNEQFF. The CDR3 nucleotides read TGTGCCAGCAGGCAGGGCAATGAGCAGTTCTTC.

This sequence joins TRBV5-8 and TRBJ2-7, with 7 bases lining up with TRBD1. The CDR3 loop spans 14 amino acids. Germline lookup yields CDR1 SGHTS and CDR2 YDEGEE. V trimming: 4 bases; J trimming: 1 base; junction bases outside the gene matches: 5. The CDR3 sequence is CASSIRDRSYEQYF. The CDR3 DNA sequence: TGTGCCAGCAGCATCCGGGACAGATCCTACGAGCAGTACTTC. The entire variable domain, with the rest obtained from reference TRBV5-8 and TRBJ2-7, is as follows: EAGVTQSPTHLIKTRGQQATLRCSPISGHTSVYWYQQALGLGLQFLLWYDEGEERNRGNFPPRFSGRQFPNYSSELNVNALELEDSALYLCASSIRDRSYEQYFGPGTRLTVT.

This clone was picked up one time. The rearrangement uses TRBV14 and TRBJ2-7, with D perhaps TRBD2 (5 bases). This CDR3 has 15 amino acids. CDR1 is SGHDN and CDR2 is FVKESK in the germline V gene. V shed 5 bases and J shed 1 base, with 15 bases lying between them. For the CDR3, the DNA is TGTGCCAGCAGCGAACGCCGGGGTCCATCCTACGAGCAGTACTTC. Translating it yields CASSERRGPSYEQYF.